This entry features one TCR beta chain sequence. Thawed unstimulated PBMCs were FACS-sorted by CD3, CD4 and CD8 into two populations. The germline V gene has CDR1 MDHEN and CDR2 SYDVKM. The CDR3 length is 13 residues. V was trimmed by 7 bases and J by 6 bases, leaving 16 bases between them. The sample originates from a study of T cell clones after liver transplantation. The wider study: Without induction therapy, subjects received standard immunosuppression until 12-24 months post-transplant.

TCRdb's copy holds only in-frame clones and misses some; the assay was immunoSEQ multiplex PCR. The sample gives about 51,000 clones, about 90% of which show up once; over 13% is in the top ten. Here the sequenced sample was CD8+ T cells from blood, taken 12 months after liver transplant. V is TRBV28 and J is TRBJ2-7, with unresolved D. This clonotype originated in a human patient who received a liver transplant. Some T cells may be the graft donor's. The CDR3 nucleotides are TGTGCCAGCACCACGTCCCACCCGAGCGAGCAGTACTTC. Encoded protein: CASTTSHPSEQYF.